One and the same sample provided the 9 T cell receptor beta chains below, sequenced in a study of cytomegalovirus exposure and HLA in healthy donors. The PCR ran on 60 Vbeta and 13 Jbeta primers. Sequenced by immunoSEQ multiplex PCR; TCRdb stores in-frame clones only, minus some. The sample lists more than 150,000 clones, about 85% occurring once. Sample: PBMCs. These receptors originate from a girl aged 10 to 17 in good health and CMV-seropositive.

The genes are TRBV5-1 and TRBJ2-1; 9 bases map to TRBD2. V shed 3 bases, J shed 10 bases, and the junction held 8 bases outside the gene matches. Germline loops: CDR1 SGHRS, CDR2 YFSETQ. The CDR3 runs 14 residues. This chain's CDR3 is CASSSLAGLAEQFF. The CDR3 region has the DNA TGCGCCAGCAGCTCCCTAGCGGGGTTAGCGGAGCAGTTCTTC.

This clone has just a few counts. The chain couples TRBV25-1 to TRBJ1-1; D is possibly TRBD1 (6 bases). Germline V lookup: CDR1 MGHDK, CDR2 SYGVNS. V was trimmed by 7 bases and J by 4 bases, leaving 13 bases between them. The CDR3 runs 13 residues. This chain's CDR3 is CASNPGAGTEAFF. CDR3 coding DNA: TGTGCCAGCAATCCAGGGGCCGGCACTGAAGCTTTCTTT.

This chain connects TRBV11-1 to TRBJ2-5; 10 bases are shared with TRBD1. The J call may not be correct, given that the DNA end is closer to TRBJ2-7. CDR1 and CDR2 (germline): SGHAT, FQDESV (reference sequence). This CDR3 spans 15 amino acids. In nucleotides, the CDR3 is TGTGCCAGCAGCCTAGTCGGGACAGGGGCCTACGAGCAGTACTTC. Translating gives CASSLVGTGAYEQYF.

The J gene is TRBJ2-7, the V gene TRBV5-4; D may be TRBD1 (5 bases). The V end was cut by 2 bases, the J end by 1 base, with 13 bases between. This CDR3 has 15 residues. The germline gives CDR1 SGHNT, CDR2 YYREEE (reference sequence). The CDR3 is CASSLDLQGSYEQYF. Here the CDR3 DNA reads TGTGCCAGCAGCTTAGATCTTCAGGGTTCCTACGAGCAGTACTTC.

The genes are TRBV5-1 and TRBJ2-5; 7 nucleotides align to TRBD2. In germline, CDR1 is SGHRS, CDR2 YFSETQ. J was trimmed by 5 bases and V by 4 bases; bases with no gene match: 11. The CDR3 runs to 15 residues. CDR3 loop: CASSPDRLASETQYF. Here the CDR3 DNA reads TGCGCCAGCAGCCCTGATCGACTAGCCTCGGAGACCCAGTACTTC.

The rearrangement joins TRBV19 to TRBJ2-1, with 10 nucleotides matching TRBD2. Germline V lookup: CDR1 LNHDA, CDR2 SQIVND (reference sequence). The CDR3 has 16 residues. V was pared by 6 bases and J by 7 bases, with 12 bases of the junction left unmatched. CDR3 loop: CASRFRTSGYFNEQFF. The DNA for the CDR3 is TGTGCCAGTAGGTTTCGGACTAGCGGTTACTTTAATGAGCAGTTCTTC.

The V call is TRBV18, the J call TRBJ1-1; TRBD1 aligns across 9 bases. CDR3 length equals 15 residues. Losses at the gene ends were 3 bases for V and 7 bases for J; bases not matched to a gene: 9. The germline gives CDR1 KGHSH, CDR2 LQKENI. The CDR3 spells CASSPLGTGSGEAFF. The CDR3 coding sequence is TGTGCCAGCTCACCTTTGGGGACAGGGTCTGGTGAAGCTTTCTTT.

The CDR3 DNA reads TGTGCCACCAGCAGAGATTATAGCAATCAGCCCCAGCATTTT. This codes for CATSRDYSNQPQHF. The V call is TRBV15, the J call TRBJ1-5; no clear D gene. The V gene's germline CDR1 is LNHNV and CDR2 YYDKDF (reference sequence). The CDR3 covers 14 residues. The V end was cut by 0 bases, the J end by 0 bases, with 3 bases between.

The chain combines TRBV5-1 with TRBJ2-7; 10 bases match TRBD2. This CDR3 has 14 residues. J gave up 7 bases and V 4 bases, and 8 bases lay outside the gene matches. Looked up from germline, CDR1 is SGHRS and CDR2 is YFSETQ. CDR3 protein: CASSRAGLASEQYF. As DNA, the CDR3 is TGCGCCAGCAGCAGAGCGGGACTAGCGAGTGAGCAGTACTTC.